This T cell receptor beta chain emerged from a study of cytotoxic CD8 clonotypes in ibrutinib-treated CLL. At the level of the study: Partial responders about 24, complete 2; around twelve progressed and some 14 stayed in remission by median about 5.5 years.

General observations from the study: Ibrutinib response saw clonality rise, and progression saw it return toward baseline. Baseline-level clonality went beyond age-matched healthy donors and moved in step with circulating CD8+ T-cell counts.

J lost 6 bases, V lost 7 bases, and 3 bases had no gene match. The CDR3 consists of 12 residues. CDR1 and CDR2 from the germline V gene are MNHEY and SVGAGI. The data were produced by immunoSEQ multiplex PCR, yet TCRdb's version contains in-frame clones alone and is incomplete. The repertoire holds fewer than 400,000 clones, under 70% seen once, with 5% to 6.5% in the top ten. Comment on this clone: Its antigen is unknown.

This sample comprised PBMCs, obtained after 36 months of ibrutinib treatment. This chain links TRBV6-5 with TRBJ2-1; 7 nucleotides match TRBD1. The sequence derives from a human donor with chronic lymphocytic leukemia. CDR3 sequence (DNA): TGTGCCAGCAAGACAGGGATCAATGAGCAGTTCTTC. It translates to CASKTGINEQFF.